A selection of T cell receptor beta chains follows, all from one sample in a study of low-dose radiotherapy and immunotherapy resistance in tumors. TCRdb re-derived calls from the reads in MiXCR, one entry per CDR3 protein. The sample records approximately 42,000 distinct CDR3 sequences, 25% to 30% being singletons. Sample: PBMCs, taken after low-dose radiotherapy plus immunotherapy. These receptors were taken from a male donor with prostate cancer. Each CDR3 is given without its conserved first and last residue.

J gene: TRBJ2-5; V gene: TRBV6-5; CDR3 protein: ASSQRRAETQY
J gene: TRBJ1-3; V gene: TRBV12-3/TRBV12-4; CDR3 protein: ASRPGGPGNTIY
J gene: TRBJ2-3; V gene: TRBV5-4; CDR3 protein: ASSLVLAGGY
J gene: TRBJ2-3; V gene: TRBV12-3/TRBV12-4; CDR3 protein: ASSFSGADTQY
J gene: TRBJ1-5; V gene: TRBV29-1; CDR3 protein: SAVDRGQGQPQH
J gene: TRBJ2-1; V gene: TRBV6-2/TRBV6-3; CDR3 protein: ASSYRAGRVNEQF
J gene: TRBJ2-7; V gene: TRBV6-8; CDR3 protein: ASSGTSGGTYEQY
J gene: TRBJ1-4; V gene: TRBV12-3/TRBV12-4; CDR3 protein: ASSTWAVNEKLF
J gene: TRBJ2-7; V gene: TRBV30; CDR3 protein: AWGPGLNYEQY
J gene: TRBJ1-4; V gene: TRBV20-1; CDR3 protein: SAMGGGGTNEKLF
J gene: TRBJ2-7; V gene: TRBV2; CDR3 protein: ASTGTSGTSSYEQY
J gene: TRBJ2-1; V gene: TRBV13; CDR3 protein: ASTSRGGGEQF
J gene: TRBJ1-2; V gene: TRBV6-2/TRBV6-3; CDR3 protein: ASSIGTGQFYGYT
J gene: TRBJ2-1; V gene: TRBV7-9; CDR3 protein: ASSLDGTRLSNEQF
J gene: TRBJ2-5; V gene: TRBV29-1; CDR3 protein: SVEEFGTSAQETQY
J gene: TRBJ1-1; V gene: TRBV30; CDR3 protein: AWSEQAEAF
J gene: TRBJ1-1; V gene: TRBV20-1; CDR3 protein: SARDRGRGFVTEAF
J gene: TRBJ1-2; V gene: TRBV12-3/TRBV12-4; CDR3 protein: ASRLSGFNYGYT
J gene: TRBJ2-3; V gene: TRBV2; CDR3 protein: ASSEKAGGPDTQY
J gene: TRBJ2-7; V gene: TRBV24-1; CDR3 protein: ATQDSGSEQY
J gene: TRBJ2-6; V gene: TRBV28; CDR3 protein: ASSKATGGSGANVLT
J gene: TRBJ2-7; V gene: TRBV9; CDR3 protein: ASSAWTSGRAPYEQY
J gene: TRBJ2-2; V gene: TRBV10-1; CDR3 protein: ASSDPGQGGTGELF
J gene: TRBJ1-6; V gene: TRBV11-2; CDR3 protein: ASSPMRTAYNSPLH
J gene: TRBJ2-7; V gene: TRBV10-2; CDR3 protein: ASRGDRDYNEQY
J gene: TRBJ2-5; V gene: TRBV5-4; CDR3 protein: ASRPTSDVGTQY
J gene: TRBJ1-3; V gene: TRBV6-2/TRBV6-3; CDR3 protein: ASSQSGNTIY
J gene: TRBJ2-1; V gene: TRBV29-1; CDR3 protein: SVETIPGLAGGPRYNEQF
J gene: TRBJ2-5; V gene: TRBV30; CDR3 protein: AWRERETQY
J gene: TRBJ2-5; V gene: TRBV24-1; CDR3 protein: ATSDFSASETQY
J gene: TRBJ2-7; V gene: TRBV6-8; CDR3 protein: ASSRQVPTYEQY
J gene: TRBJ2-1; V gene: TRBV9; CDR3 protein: ASSRNPNWNEQF
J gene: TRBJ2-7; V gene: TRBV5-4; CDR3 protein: ASSLDGGLEQY
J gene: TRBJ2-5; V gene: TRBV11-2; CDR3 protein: ASSPPWAGETQY
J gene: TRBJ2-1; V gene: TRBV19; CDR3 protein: ASSIGWGRYNEQF
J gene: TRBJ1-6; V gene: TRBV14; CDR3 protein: ASSLGAGYNSPLH
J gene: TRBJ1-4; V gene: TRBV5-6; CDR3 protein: ASSLGTGGFQHEKLF
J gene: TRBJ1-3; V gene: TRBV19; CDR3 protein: ASSIPRQDSGNTIY
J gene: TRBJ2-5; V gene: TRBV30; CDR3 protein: AWSVGQKETQY
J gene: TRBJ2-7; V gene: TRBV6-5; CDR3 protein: ASSSSGGLAGENYEQY
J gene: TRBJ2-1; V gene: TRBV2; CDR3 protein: ASSPRQGTEQF
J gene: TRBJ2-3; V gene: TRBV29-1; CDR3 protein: SVAPTSGPDTQY
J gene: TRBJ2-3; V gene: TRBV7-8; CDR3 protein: ASSPRLVPDTQY
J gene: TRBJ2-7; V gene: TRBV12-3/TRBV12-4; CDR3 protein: ASSAPLGTPLEQY
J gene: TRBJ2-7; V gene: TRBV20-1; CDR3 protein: SARGRGLYEQY
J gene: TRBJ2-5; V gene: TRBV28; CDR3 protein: ASSSPEEETQY
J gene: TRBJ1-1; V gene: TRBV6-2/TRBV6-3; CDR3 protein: ASTRTENTNHMNTEAF
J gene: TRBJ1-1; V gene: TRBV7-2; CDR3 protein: ASIRDRGGWGAF
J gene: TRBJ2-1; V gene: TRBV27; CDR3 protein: ASSSGHFEQF
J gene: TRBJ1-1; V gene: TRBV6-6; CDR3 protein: ASSYWGENTEAF
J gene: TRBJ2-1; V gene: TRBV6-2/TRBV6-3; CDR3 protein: ANRPSGGQEQF
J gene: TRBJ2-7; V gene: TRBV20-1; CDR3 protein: SARVGVNEQY
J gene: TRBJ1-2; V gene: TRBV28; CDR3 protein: ASSTSPGANYGYT
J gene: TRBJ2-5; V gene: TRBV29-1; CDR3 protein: SVAGRGNQETQY
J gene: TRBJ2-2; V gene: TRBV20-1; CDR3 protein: SARLFAGVDTGELF